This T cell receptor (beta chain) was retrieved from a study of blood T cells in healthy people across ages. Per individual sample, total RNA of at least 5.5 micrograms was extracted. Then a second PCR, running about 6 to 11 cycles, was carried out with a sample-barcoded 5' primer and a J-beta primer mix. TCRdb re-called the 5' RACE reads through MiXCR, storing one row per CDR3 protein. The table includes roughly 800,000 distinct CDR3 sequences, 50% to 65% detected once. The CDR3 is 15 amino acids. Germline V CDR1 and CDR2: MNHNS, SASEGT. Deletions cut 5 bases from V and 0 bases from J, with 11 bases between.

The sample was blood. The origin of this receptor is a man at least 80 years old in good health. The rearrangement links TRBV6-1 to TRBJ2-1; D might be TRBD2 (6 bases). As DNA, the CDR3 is TGTGCCAGCAGTATGACTAGAAGCTCCTACAATGAGCAGTTCTTC. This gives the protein CASSMTRSSYNEQFF.